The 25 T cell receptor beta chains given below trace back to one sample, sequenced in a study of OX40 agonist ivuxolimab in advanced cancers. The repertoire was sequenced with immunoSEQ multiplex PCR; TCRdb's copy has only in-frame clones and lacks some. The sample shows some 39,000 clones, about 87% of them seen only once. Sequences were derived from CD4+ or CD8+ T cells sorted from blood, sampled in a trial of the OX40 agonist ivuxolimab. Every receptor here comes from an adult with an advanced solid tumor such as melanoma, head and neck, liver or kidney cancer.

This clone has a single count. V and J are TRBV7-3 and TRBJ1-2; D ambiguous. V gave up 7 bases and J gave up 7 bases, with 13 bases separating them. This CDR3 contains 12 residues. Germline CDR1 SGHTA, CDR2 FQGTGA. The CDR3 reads CASKPRMGGYTF. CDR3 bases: TGTGCCAGCAAACCGCGTATGGGTGGCTACACCTTC.

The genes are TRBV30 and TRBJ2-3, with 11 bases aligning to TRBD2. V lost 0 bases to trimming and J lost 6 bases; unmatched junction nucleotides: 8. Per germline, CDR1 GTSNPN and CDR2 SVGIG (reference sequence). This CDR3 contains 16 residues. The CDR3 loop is CAWSVGTSGPGDTQYF. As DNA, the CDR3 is TGTGCCTGGAGTGTGGGGACTAGCGGCCCTGGGGATACGCAGTATTTT. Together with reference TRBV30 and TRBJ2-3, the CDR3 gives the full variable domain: SQTIHQWPATLVQPVGSPLSLECTVEGTSNPNLYWYRQAAGRGLQLLFYSVGIGQISSEVPQNLSASRPQDRQFILSSKKLLLSDSGFYLCAWSVGTSGPGDTQYFGPGTRLTVL.

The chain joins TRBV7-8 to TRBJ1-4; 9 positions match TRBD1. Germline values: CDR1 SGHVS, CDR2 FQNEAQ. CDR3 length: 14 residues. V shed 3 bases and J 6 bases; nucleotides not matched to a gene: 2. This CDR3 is CASSLTGGYEKLFF. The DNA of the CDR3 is TGTGCCAGCAGCTTGACAGGGGGTTATGAAAAACTGTTTTTT.

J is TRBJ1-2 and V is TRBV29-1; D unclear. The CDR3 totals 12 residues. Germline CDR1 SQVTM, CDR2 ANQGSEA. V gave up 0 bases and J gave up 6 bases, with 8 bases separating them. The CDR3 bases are TGCAGCGTTGAAGATTCGGGGAATGGCTACACCTTC. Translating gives CSVEDSGNGYTF. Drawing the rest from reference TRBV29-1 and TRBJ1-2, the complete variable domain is SAVISQKPSRDICQRGTSLTIQCQVDSQVTMMFWYRQQPGQSLTLIATANQGSEATYESGFVIDKFPISRPNLTFSTLTVSNMSPEDSSIYLCSVEDSGNGYTFGSGTRLTVV.

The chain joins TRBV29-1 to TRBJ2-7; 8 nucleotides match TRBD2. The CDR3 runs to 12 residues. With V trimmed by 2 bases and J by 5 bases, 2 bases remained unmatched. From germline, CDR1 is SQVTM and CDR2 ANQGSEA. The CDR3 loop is CSVEREGNEQYF. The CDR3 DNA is TGCAGCGTTGAACGGGAGGGCAACGAGCAGTACTTC.

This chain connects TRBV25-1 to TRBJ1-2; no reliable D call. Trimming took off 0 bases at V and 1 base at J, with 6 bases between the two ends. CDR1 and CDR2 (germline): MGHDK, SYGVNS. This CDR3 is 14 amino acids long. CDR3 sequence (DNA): TGTGCCAGCAGTGAATATGGCCGTAACTATGGCTACACCTTC. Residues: CASSEYGRNYGYTF.

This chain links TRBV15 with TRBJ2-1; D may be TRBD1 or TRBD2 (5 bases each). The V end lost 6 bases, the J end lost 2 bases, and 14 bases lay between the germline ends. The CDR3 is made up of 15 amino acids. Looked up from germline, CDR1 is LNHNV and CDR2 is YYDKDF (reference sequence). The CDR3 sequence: CATSTWDGAYNEQFF. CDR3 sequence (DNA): TGTGCCACCAGTACTTGGGACGGAGCCTACAATGAGCAGTTCTTC.

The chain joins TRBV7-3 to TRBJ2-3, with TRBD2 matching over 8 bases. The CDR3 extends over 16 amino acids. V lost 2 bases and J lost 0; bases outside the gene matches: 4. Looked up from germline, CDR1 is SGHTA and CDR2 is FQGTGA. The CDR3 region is CASSLRASGSTDTQYF. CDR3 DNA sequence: TGTGCCAGCAGCTTACGGGCTAGCGGGAGCACAGATACGCAGTATTTT.

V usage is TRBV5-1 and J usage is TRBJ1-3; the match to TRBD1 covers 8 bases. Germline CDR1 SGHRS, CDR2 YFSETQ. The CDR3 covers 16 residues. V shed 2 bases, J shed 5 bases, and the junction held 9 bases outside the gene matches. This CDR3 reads CASSLSPGQGRNTIYF. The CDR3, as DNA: TGCGCCAGCAGCTTAAGTCCTGGACAGGGTAGAAACACCATATATTTT.

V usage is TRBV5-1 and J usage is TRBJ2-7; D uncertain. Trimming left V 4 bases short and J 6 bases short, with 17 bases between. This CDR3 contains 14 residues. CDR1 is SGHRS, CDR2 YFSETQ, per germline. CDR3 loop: CASSLTTKGFEQYF. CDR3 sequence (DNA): TGCGCCAGCAGCCTTACGACGAAAGGATTCGAGCAGTACTTC. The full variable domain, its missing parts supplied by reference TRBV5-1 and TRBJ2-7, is KAGVTQTPRYLIKTRGQQVTLSCSPISGHRSVSWYQQTPGQGLQFLFEYFSETQRNKGNFPGRFSGRQFSNSRSEMNVSTLELGDSALYLCASSLTTKGFEQYFGPGTRLTVT.

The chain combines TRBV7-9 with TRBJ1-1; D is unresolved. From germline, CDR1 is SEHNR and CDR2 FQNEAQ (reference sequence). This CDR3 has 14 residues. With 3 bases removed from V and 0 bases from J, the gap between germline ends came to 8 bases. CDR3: CASSLQAMNTEAFF. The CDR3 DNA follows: TGTGCCAGCAGCTTGCAGGCGATGAACACTGAAGCTTTCTTT.

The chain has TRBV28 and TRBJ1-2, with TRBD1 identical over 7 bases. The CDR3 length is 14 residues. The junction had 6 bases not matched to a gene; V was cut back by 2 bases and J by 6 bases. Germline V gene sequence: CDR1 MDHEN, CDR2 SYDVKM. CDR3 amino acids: CASSLADRSHGYTF. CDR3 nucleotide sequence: TGTGCCAGCAGTTTAGCGGACAGGTCCCATGGCTACACCTTC.

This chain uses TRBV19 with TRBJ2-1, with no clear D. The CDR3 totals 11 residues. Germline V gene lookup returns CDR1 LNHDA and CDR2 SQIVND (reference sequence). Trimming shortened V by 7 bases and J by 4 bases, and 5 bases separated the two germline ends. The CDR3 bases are TGTGCCAGTATGCAGTACAATGAGCAGTTCTTC. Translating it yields CASMQYNEQFF.

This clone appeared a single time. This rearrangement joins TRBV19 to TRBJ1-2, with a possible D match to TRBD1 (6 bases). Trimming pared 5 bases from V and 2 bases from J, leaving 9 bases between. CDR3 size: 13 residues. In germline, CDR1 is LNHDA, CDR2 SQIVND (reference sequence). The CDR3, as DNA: TGTGCCAGTAGTGCCCAGGGGAACTATGGCTACACCTTC. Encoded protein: CASSAQGNYGYTF.

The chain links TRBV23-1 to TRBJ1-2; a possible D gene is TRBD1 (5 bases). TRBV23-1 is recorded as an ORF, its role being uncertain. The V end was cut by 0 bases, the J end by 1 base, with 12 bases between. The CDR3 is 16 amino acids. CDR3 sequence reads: CASSQSRAGCNYGYTF. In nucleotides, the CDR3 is TGCGCCAGCAGTCAATCAAGGGCAGGGTGTAACTATGGCTACACCTTC.

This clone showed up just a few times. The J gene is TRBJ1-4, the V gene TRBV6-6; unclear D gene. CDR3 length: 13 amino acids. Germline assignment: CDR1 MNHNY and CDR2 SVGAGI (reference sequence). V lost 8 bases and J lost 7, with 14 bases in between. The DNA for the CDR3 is TGTGCCAGCGGAAATGAGCAAATTGAAAAACTGTTTTTT. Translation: CASGNEQIEKLFF.

The CDR3 spells CASSITGGKNIQYF. In nucleotides, the CDR3 is TGTGCCAGTAGTATTACGGGCGGGAAAAACATTCAGTACTTC. The chain is built from TRBV19 and TRBJ2-4; possible D gene TRBD2, 5 bases. Germline CDR1 and CDR2: LNHDA and SQIVND (reference sequence). The CDR3 is 14 residues long. Trimming removed 3 bases at V and 4 bases at J, with 10 bases between.

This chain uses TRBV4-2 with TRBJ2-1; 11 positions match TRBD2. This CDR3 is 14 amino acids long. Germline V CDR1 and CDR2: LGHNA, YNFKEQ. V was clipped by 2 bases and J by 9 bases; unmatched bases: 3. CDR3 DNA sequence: TGTGCCAGCAGCCAAATGACTAGCGGGGCTGAGCAGTTCTTC. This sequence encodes CASSQMTSGAEQFF.

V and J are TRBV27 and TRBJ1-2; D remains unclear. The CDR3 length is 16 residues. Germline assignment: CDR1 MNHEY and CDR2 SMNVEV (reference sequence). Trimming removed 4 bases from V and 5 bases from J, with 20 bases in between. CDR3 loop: CASSSLPERTLYGYTF. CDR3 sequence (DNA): TGTGCCAGCAGTTCCCTGCCGGAGCGGACGTTATATGGCTACACCTTC.

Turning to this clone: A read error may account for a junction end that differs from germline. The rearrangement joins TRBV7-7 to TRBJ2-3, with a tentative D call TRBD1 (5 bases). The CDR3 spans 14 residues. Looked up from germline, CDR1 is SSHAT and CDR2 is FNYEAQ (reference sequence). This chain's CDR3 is CASSQNRFKDTQYF. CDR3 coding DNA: TGTGCTAGCAGCCAGAACAGGTTTAAAGATACGCAGTATTTT.

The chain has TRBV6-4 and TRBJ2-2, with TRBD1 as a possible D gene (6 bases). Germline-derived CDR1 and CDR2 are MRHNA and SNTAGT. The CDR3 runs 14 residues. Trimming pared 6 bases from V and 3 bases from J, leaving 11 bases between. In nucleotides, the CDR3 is TGTGCCAGCAGCATACAGGGAGACACCGGGGAGCTGTTTTTT. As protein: CASSIQGDTGELFF.

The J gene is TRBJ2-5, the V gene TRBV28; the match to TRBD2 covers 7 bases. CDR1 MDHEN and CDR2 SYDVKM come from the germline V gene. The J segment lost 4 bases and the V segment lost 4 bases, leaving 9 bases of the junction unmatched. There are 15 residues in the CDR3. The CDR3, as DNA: TGTGCCAGCAGTTCGCGGGGGAGGGCGGGAGAGACCCAGTACTTC. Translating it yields CASSSRGRAGETQYF.

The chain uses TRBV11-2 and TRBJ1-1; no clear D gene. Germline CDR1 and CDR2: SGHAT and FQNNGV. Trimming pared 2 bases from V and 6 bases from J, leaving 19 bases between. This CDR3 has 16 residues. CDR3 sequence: CASSLSNNLGGAEAFF. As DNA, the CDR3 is TGTGCCAGCAGCTTAAGCAATAATTTGGGAGGAGCTGAAGCTTTCTTT.

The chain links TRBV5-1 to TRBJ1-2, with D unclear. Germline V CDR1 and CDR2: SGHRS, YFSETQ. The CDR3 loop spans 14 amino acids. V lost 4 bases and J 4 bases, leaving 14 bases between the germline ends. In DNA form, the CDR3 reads TGCGCCAGCAGCCCTGGCACCCTCCGCTATGGCTACACCTTC. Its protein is CASSPGTLRYGYTF.

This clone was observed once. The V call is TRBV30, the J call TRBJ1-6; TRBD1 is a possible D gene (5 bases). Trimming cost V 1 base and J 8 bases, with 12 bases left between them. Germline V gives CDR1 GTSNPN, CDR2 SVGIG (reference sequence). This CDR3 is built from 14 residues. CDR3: CAWSGVGGDSPLHF. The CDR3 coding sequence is TGTGCCTGGAGTGGTGTGGGGGGGGATTCACCCCTCCACTTT.